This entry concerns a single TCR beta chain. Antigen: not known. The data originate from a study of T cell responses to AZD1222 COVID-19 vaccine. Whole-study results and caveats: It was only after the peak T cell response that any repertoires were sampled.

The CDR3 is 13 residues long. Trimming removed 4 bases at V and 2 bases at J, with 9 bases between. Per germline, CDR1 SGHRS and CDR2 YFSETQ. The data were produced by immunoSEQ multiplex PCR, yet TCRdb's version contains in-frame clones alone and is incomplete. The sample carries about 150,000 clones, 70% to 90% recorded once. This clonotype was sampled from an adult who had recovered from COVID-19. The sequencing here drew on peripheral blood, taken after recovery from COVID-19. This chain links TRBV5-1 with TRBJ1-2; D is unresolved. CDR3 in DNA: TGCGCCAGCAGCCCCGGCTTAAACTATGGCTACACCTTC. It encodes CASSPGLNYGYTF.